This T cell receptor beta chain was sequenced in a study of T cells after yellow fever vaccination. This clonotype appeared a few times. The target antigen is unknown. Study outcomes and limitations: The bulk population could contribute abundant contaminating clonotypes to FACS-sorted repertoires. Among primary-vaccination clones, most reappeared after the booster, at 96% for CD4 and under 90% for CD8. A minor fraction of clonotypes spanned both CD4 and CD8 compartments.

Each CDR3 protein gets one entry after TCRdb re-called the 5' RACE reads with MiXCR. In the table there are approximately 250,000 distinct CDR3 sequences, about 7% of which are singletons. CDR3 length: 18 amino acids. The germline gives CDR1 SGHVS, CDR2 FNYEAQ. The junction had 21 bases not matched to a gene; V was cut back by 5 bases and J by 9 bases. The TCR comes from a man in his thirties or forties who received the YFV17D yellow fever vaccine. The sample was CD4+ T cells sorted from PBMCs, taken on the day of the yellow fever booster vaccination. The chain is built from TRBV7-6 and TRBJ2-7, with 11 nucleotides matching TRBD1. As DNA, the CDR3 is TGTGCCAGCAGCCCCGGACAGGGGGCGCAGTCCGGCTATAGGGCGCAGTACTTC. It codes for CASSPGQGAQSGYRAQYF.